What follows are 26 T cell receptor beta chains derived from one specimen sequenced in a study of cytomegalovirus exposure and HLA in healthy donors. A multiplex PCR was run with 60 Vbeta primers and 13 Jbeta primers. TCRdb keeps only in-frame clones here, not all; method: immunoSEQ multiplex PCR. The sample has 150,000 to 200,000 clones, around 80% seen once. The sample comprised PBMCs. The receptors derive from a man aged 35 to 55 in good health and CMV-seronegative.

The chain uses TRBV7-2 and TRBJ2-5; D is undetermined. The CDR3 covers 15 residues. The germline V gene encodes CDR1 SGHTA and CDR2 FQGNSA. Deletions cut 2 bases from V and 0 bases from J, with 10 bases between. CDR3 region: CASSLTITYQETQYF. In DNA, the CDR3 is TGTGCCAGCAGCTTAACGATCACATACCAAGAGACCCAGTACTTC.

This chain connects TRBV5-5 to TRBJ1-2; TRBD1 might be the D (5 bases). The germline V gene has CDR1 SGHKS and CDR2 YYEKEE (reference sequence). V was pared by 0 bases and J by 2 bases, with 11 bases between. The CDR3 runs 15 residues. The DNA for the CDR3 is TGTGCCAGCAGCTTGGGAAGGGGCGTAAACTATGGCTACACCTTC. Its translation is CASSLGRGVNYGYTF.

CDR3 in amino acids: CASSTDGSTDTQYF. The CDR3, as DNA: TGTGCCAGCAGTACCGACGGGAGCACAGATACGCAGTATTTT. J is TRBJ2-3 and V is TRBV6-4; D ambiguous. CDR1 is MRHNA, CDR2 SNTAGT, per germline. V was clipped by 5 bases and J by 0 bases, with 9 bases between them. The CDR3 spans 14 residues.

V is TRBV4-3 and J is TRBJ2-3; 9 bases are a match to TRBD1. Germline V gene lookup returns CDR1 LGHNA and CDR2 YSLEER. The CDR3 totals 17 residues. The V gene end was trimmed by 0 bases and the J gene end by 3 bases; junction bases not matched to a gene: 7. DNA of the CDR3: TGCGCCAGCAGCCAAGATCGTACAGGGGGCTTGACAGATACGCAGTATTTT. Encoded protein: CASSQDRTGGLTDTQYF.

CDR3 DNA: TGTGCCAGCAGCTTAGTGCGGTCTTGGGAGCAGTTCTTC. It is translated as CASSLVRSWEQFF. The rearrangement links TRBV11-2 to TRBJ2-1, with no clear D. The CDR3 runs 13 residues. V was pared by 1 base and J by 10 bases, with 11 bases between. CDR1 is SGHAT, CDR2 FQNNGV, per germline.

The rearrangement joins TRBV4-3 to TRBJ2-1; 12 bases are a match to TRBD2. CDR3 length: 16 residues. CDR1 is LGHNA, CDR2 YSLEER, per germline. J gave up 10 bases and V 2 bases, and 9 bases lay outside the gene matches. The CDR3 nucleotides are TGCGCCAGCAGCCAACCGGGACTAGCGGGCTCGGACGAGCAGTTCTTC. It specifies CASSQPGLAGSDEQFF.

This chain uses TRBV7-6 with TRBJ1-1; D perhaps matches TRBD1 (6 bases). Germline CDR1 is SGHVS and CDR2 is FNYEAQ. CDR3 length equals 13 residues. V was shortened by 1 base and J by 8 bases, with 11 bases between the two germline ends. The DNA for the CDR3 is TGTGCCAGCAGCTTAGGGGGCGGGGGCGAAGCTTTCTTT. Protein sequence: CASSLGGGGEAFF.

Of note for this clone: Mismatch with germline at one junction end may stem from a read error. This sequence joins TRBV7-9 and TRBJ2-7; D not resolved. The CDR3 is 13 amino acids. Germline V gene lookup returns CDR1 SEHNR and CDR2 FQNEAQ (reference sequence). CDR3 sequence reads: CSSSLYPSYEQYF. The CDR3 DNA reads as TGTTCCAGCAGCCTTTATCCCTCCTACGAGCAGTACTTC.

The chain links TRBV13 to TRBJ1-2; the D is unclear. CDR1 is PRHDT, CDR2 FYEKMQ, per germline (reference sequence). The germline V and J ends were trimmed by 5 bases and 2 bases, with 9 bases remaining between them. The CDR3 runs to 13 residues. The CDR3 reads CASSLRANYGYTF. DNA for the CDR3: TGTGCCAGCAGCCTAAGAGCGAACTATGGCTACACCTTC.

J is TRBJ1-5 and V is TRBV7-6; D possibly corresponds to TRBD1 (5 bases). The CDR3 consists of 13 residues. The V and J ends lost 5 bases and 6 bases respectively, with 11 bases between them. Germline CDR1 reads SGHVS; CDR2 reads FNYEAQ. CDR3 sequence: CASSLGGGQPQHF. As DNA, the CDR3 is TGTGCCAGCAGCCTGGGGGGAGGTCAGCCCCAGCATTTT.

The V call is TRBV10-2, the J call TRBJ2-5; 13 bases agree with TRBD2. CDR1 is WSHSY and CDR2 is SAAADI in the germline V gene. The CDR3 covers 17 residues. J gave up 2 bases and V 2 bases, and 5 bases lay outside the gene matches. The CDR3 coding sequence is TGCGCCAGCAGTGAGAGGACTAGCGGGGGATTTCAAGAGACCCAGTACTTC. Translated: CASSERTSGGFQETQYF.

V gene TRBV7-2 combines with J gene TRBJ2-7; 10 positions match TRBD2. Germline V CDR1 and CDR2: SGHTA, FQGNSA. This CDR3 has 16 residues. Trimming cost V 2 bases and J 5 bases; bases outside gene matches: 9. This CDR3 is CASSLLRSGRAHEQYF. In DNA, the CDR3 is TGTGCCAGCAGCTTACTTAGGAGCGGGAGGGCCCACGAGCAGTACTTC.

The V call is TRBV19, the J call TRBJ1-1, with D tentatively TRBD1 (6 bases). This CDR3 has 14 residues. Per the germline V gene, CDR1 is LNHDA and CDR2 is SQIVND (reference sequence). V gave up 8 bases and J gave up 3 bases, with 16 bases separating them. CDR3 sequence: CASGQGHRDTEAFF. The CDR3 DNA is TGTGCCAGTGGCCAGGGACACCGTGACACTGAAGCTTTCTTT.

This clone was picked up a small number of times. The chain employs TRBV5-1 and TRBJ2-1; 8 bases line up with TRBD1. This CDR3 contains 13 residues. The V segment lost 3 bases and the J segment 5 bases; nucleotides outside the gene matches: 1. Germline V gene data show CDR1 as SGHRS and CDR2 as YFSETQ. As DNA, the CDR3 is TGCGCCAGCAGCTCACAGGGGGACAATGAGCAGTTCTTC. Translating gives CASSSQGDNEQFF.

The V and J genes are TRBV7-9 and TRBJ2-7; D gene ambiguous. V lost 3 bases and J lost 3, with 9 bases in between. This CDR3 is built from 13 residues. Germline values: CDR1 SEHNR, CDR2 FQNEAQ (reference sequence). CDR3 nucleotide sequence: TGTGCCAGCAGCTTTGGCAGGAACTACGAGCAGTACTTC. The encoded protein is CASSFGRNYEQYF.

V gene TRBV2 combines with J gene TRBJ2-2, with D possibly being TRBD1 (5 bases). Germline CDR1 SNHLY, CDR2 FYNNEI. This CDR3 is 16 amino acids long. Trimming shortened V by 2 bases and J by 3 bases, and 13 bases separated the two germline ends. CDR3 in amino acids: CASSELGRVDTGELFF. CDR3 coding DNA: TGTGCCAGCAGTGAATTGGGGCGCGTGGACACCGGGGAGCTGTTTTTT.

V is TRBV12-2 and J is TRBJ1-4. TRBV12-2 is flagged as a pseudogene. This CDR3 spans 13 amino acids. The CDR3 region is CASPLRTGGGLFF. CDR3 coding DNA: TGTGCAAGTCCCCTACGAACCGGGGGTGGACTGTTTTTT.

This rearrangement joins TRBV9 to TRBJ2-3; the D is unclear. Germline CDR1 and CDR2: SGDLS and YYNGEE. V was cut by 0 bases and J by 5 bases, with 4 bases left in between. This CDR3 spans 12 amino acids. CDR3 sequence: CASSVALDTQYF. The CDR3, as DNA: TGTGCCAGCAGCGTAGCCCTAGATACGCAGTATTTT.

This clone was seen a few times. V and J are TRBV10-3 and TRBJ2-1; 9 nucleotides line up with TRBD1. The V and J ends lost 5 bases and 7 bases, in that order; junction bases with no gene match: 6. The length of the CDR3 is 14 residues. Germline loops: CDR1 ENHRY, CDR2 SYGVKD. For the CDR3, the DNA is TGTGCCATCAGTACAGGGGGCGCTGAGAATGAGCAGTTCTTC. Encoded protein: CAISTGGAENEQFF.

In its sample, this clone was seen a few times. J is TRBJ1-2 and V is TRBV19, with unresolved D. From germline, CDR1 is LNHDA and CDR2 SQIVND (reference sequence). This CDR3 is 12 amino acids long. V lost 5 bases to trimming and J lost 8 bases, with 12 bases between them. In nucleotides, the CDR3 is TGTGCCAGTAGTGGTTCTAGGAAGGGCTACACCTTC. Protein: CASSGSRKGYTF.

This rearrangement joins TRBV25-1 to TRBJ1-3; 7 positions agree with TRBD1. V lost 5 bases and J lost 1; bases outside the gene matches: 8. The germline V gene has CDR1 MGHDK and CDR2 SYGVNS. The CDR3 has 16 residues. The CDR3 bases are TGTGCCAGCAGTACCACCACAGGGGTGTCTGGAAACACCATATATTTT. Translation: CASSTTTGVSGNTIYF.

The chain combines TRBV18 with TRBJ1-1; D gene uncertain. Germline CDR1 is KGHSH and CDR2 is LQKENI. The CDR3 totals 12 residues. Trimming took off 6 bases at V and 1 base at J, with 6 bases between the two ends. This CDR3 reads CASSRQNTEAFF. The CDR3 nucleotides read TGTGCCAGCTCCCGACAGAACACTGAAGCTTTCTTT.

The chain couples TRBV10-1 to TRBJ1-4; TRBD1 is a possible D gene (6 bases). The germline V and J ends were trimmed by 10 bases and 0 bases, with 21 bases remaining between them. This CDR3 is built from 17 residues. Per germline, CDR1 WNHNN and CDR2 SYGVQD (reference sequence). The CDR3 region is CAIQHWQGRATNEKLFF. As DNA, the CDR3 is TGCGCCATCCAGCACTGGCAGGGGCGAGCAACTAATGAAAAACTGTTTTTT.

The genes are TRBV5-1 and TRBJ2-3, with 7 positions matching TRBD2. Germline values: CDR1 SGHRS, CDR2 YFSETQ. The V segment lost 0 bases and the J segment 2 bases; nucleotides outside the gene matches: 6. CDR3 length equals 16 residues. DNA of the CDR3: TGCGCCAGCAGCTTGGTCCCCGGGAGGACCACAGATACGCAGTATTTT. It yields the protein CASSLVPGRTTDTQYF.

Only a few counts were recorded for this clone. The rearrangement uses TRBV4-1 and TRBJ1-1; D might be TRBD1 (5 bases). This CDR3 has 13 amino acids. The V gene lost 2 bases and the J gene lost 6 bases, with 10 bases spanning the gap. Germline-derived CDR1 and CDR2 are MGHRA and YSYEKL. The CDR3 loop reads CASSQFIGAEAFF. In nucleotides, the CDR3 is TGCGCCAGCAGCCAATTTATAGGGGCTGAAGCTTTCTTT.

V usage is TRBV4-2 and J usage is TRBJ2-3, with 7 bases lining up with TRBD1. This CDR3 is 17 amino acids long. Per the germline V gene, CDR1 is LGHNA and CDR2 is YNFKEQ. J was trimmed by 4 bases and V by 1 base; bases with no gene match: 11. CDR3 residues: CASSQGRQGSSSDTQYF. The CDR3 nucleotides are TGTGCCAGCAGCCAAGGTCGACAGGGCTCGAGCTCAGATACGCAGTATTTT.